Shown below are 30 T cell receptor beta chains from a single sample sequenced in a study of T cell clonality in common variable immunodeficiency (dated by TCRdb to about 2015). Libraries were constructed by the immunoSEQ multiplex PCR assay. Sourced from immuneACCESS, this table was stored by TCRdb with only in-frame sequences that have V and J called. A share of the clones is absent; for the studies checked, an unresolved V gene accounts for under half, and the remainder has no known explanation. The table notes 52,000 or so clones here, none of them singletons. The ten largest clones represent about 0.85% of the sample. Sequenced: peripheral blood mononuclear cells. The receptor source for this set is a person aged 18 to 70 in good health.

This clone occurred many times. The CDR3 goes on 3 residues after the read ends, and that part is filled in from the germline J gene. This chain connects TRBV7-2 to TRBJ1-2; 7 positions agree with TRBD1. The CDR3 contains 13 residues. Germline values: CDR1 SGHTA, CDR2 FQGNSA. Partial CDR3 DNA: TGTGCCAGCTCATCGGCGACAGGGTACGGC. This translates into CASSSATGYG. The whole CDR3 protein reads CASSSATGYGYTF.

This clone was detected ten times or more. The junction and the germline gene differ at one end; a read error may be behind it. The read ends 3 residues early relative to the CDR3; the germline J gene fills the gap. This chain links TRBV4-2 with TRBJ2-5; 14 bases are a match to TRBD2. The CDR3 runs to 17 residues. CDR1 is LGHNA and CDR2 is YNFKEQ in the germline V gene. The CDR3 bases that were read are TGCGCCAGCAGCCTTGGGACTAGCGGGGGCGGGGGGGGGACC. Translation: CASSLGTSGGGGGT. The full CDR3 reads CASSLGTSGGGGGTQYF.

In its sample, this clone was seen many times. The sequenced CDR3 bases are TGTGCCAGCAGCTTAAACGGGGTAGGCATTTTTGATGAG. It specifies CASSLNGVGIFDE. The complete CDR3 reads CASSLNGVGIFDEQFF. V and J are TRBV7-3 and TRBJ2-1; possibly TRBD2 for D (5 bases). The CDR3 is cut off 3 residues early in the read; its end comes from the germline J gene. The CDR3 extends over 16 amino acids. Germline V CDR1 and CDR2: SGHTA, FQGTGA. V lost 1 base to trimming and J lost 8 bases, with 18 bases between them.

This clone was seen at least ten times. Read sequence stops 3 residues before the CDR3 end, and the germline J gene provides the missing end. This chain connects TRBV5-1 to TRBJ1-2, with D possibly being TRBD1 (6 bases). This CDR3 is 17 amino acids long. Germline CDR1 is SGHRS and CDR2 is YFSETQ. V lost 1 base and J 1 base, leaving 17 bases between the germline ends. The CDR3 protein is CASSLNVGADINYGYTF. The DNA read from the CDR3 is TGCGCCAGCAGCTTGAACGTGGGGGCAGACATTAACTATGGC.

This clone was seen repeatedly, ten times or more. The CDR3 spells CASSPISDSFMNTEAFF. CDR3 DNA, as far as it was read: TGTGCCAGCAGTCCGATTTCGGACAGCTTCATGAACACTGAA. The chain joins TRBV6-2 or TRBV6-3 to TRBJ1-1; D is perhaps TRBD1 (6 bases). The sequenced fragment ends 3 residues before the CDR3 boundary, so the rest is inferred from the germline J gene. The CDR3 has 17 residues. Germline V lookup: CDR1 MNHEY, CDR2 SVGEGT. Trimming cost V 5 bases and J 0 bases, with 19 bases left between them.

The table lists this clone with many counts. Read sequence stops 3 residues before the CDR3 end, and the germline J gene provides the missing end. The chain has TRBV13 and TRBJ2-2; no clear D gene. The germline V and J ends were trimmed by 7 bases and 8 bases, with 8 bases remaining between them. Germline assignment: CDR1 PRHDT and CDR2 FYEKMQ (reference sequence). The CDR3 extends over 11 amino acids. CDR3 DNA (partial): TGTGCCAGCAACCCAGGAGGGGAG. It specifies CASNPGGE. The entire CDR3 sequence reads CASNPGGELFF.

This clone occurred a few times. The read falls 3 residues short of the CDR3 end, and the missing part is taken from the germline J gene. The chain carries TRBV7-3 and TRBJ1-2; D call uncertain. The CDR3 sequence is 15 residues long. CDR1 is SGHTA and CDR2 is FQGTGA in the germline V gene. CDR3 region: CASSPSWVEGHDYTF. CDR3 DNA (partial): TGTGCCAGCAGCCCATCCTGGGTTGAGGGCCACGAC.

Many counts were recorded for this clone. The read is 3 residues too short to cover the CDR3 end, so that end is filled in from the germline J gene. This rearrangement joins TRBV18 to TRBJ1-1, with D possibly being TRBD1 (6 bases). Germline V gene sequence: CDR1 KGHSH, CDR2 LQKENI. V lost 5 bases to trimming and J lost 4 bases, with 14 bases between them. CDR3 length equals 14 residues. The chain's CDR3 is CASSSRGGVTEAFF. The DNA read from the CDR3 is TGTGCCAGCTCATCTAGAGGGGGTGTCACTGAA.

By share of the sample, this clone is medium-sized. The read gets to within 3 residues of the CDR3 end, and the germline J gene fills in the rest. This rearrangement joins TRBV20-1 to TRBJ2-3; 12 positions match TRBD2. V lost 0 bases and J lost 2; bases outside the gene matches: 3. The germline V gene has CDR1 DFQATT and CDR2 SNEGSKA (reference sequence). This CDR3 has 16 amino acids. CDR3 DNA (partial): TGCAGTGCTAGAGATTGGACTAGCGGGGACACAGATACG. Amino acid sequence: CSARDWTSGDTDT. The whole CDR3 is CSARDWTSGDTDTQYF.

This clone occurred many times. The CDR3 end lies 3 residues beyond the end of the read and is filled in from the germline J gene. The gene calls are TRBV18 and TRBJ1-2; D remains unclear. V shed 3 bases and J shed 2 bases, with 13 bases lying between them. The CDR3 runs 15 residues. CDR1 KGHSH and CDR2 LQKENI come from the germline V gene. CDR3 sequence: CASSPGEDVNYGYTF. Incomplete CDR3 DNA: TGTGCCAGCTCACCGGGCGAAGACGTGAACTATGGC.

This clone was observed at least ten times. The CDR3 goes on 3 residues after the read ends, and that part is filled in from the germline J gene. This sequence joins TRBV7-2 and TRBJ1-2, with 10 bases lining up with TRBD1. The CDR3 consists of 15 residues. CDR1 is SGHTA, CDR2 FQGNSA, per germline. CDR3 region: CASSSRQGALSGYTF. The DNA read from the CDR3 is TGTGCCAGCAGCTCCAGACAGGGGGCCTTAAGCGGC.

This clone was seen more than once but under ten times. The read comes to an end 3 residues before the CDR3 does, leaving the germline J gene to fill in the end. The chain has TRBV18 and TRBJ1-1, with D perhaps matching TRBD1 (6 bases). Looked up from germline, CDR1 is KGHSH and CDR2 is LQKENI. The CDR3 sequence is 14 residues long. Here the CDR3 reads CASSPQGGYGEAFF. Partial CDR3 DNA: TGTGCCAGCTCACCACAAGGGGGTTACGGGGAA.

This clone was detected ten times or more. Read data end 3 residues before the CDR3 end; the end is taken from the germline J gene. The chain is built from TRBV9 and TRBJ2-5; 8 bases match TRBD1. Germline CDR1 is SGDLS and CDR2 is YYNGEE. The CDR3 loop spans 14 amino acids. V was clipped by 3 bases and J by 1 base; unmatched bases: 2. Incomplete CDR3 DNA: TGTGCCAGCAGCGGGACAGGGTTCCAAGAGACC. It yields the protein CASSGTGFQET. The entire CDR3 is CASSGTGFQETQYF.

Details on this clone: The CDR3 goes on 3 residues after the read ends, and that part is filled in from the germline J gene. This chain connects TRBV20-1 to TRBJ2-3; 9 bases are a match to TRBD2. The germline V gene has CDR1 DFQATT and CDR2 SNEGSKA (reference sequence). CDR3 length: 15 amino acids. The CDR3 loop is CSARMVAGVGEAQYF. The sequenced CDR3 bases are TGCAGTGCTAGAATGGTAGCGGGAGTGGGAGAGGCG.

This clone occurred many times. The read halts 3 residues ahead of the CDR3 end, with the missing end drawn from the germline J gene. The chain is built from TRBV30 and TRBJ1-4; possible D gene TRBD1, 5 bases. This CDR3 has 13 residues. V was clipped by 2 bases and J by 3 bases, with 7 bases between them. Germline V CDR1 and CDR2: GTSNPN, SVGIG (reference sequence). The covered CDR3 bases are TGTGCCTGGAGTACGGGGGCTAATGAAAAA. Residues: CAWSTGANEK. The full-length CDR3 reads as CAWSTGANEKLFF.

This clone was observed many times. The sequenced fragment ends 3 residues before the CDR3 boundary, so the rest is inferred from the germline J gene. This CDR3 is also generated by other DNA sequences in the sample. This sequence joins TRBV7-9 and TRBJ1-3, with 7 bases aligning to TRBD1. The V gene end was trimmed by 6 bases and the J gene end by 4 bases; junction bases not matched to a gene: 6. This CDR3 contains 14 residues. Germline V gene sequence: CDR1 SEHNR, CDR2 FQNEAQ (reference sequence). The CDR3 bases that were read are TGTGCCAGCAGGACAGGGATCTCCGGAAACACC. It codes for CASRTGISGNT. The entire CDR3 sequence reads CASRTGISGNTIYF.

This clone has a count of ten or more. The CDR3 end lies 3 residues beyond the end of the read and is filled in from the germline J gene. The chain carries TRBV7-2 and TRBJ2-1; 10 positions agree with TRBD1. The CDR3 is 15 residues long. The germline V gene has CDR1 SGHTA and CDR2 FQGNSA. V dropped 4 bases and J dropped 0; count of bases not matched to a gene: 0. The DNA read from the CDR3 is TGTGCCAGCAGCTGGACAGGGGGCTCCTACAATGAG. It yields the protein CASSWTGGSYNE. The whole CDR3 reads CASSWTGGSYNEQFF. The full variable domain, its missing parts supplied by reference TRBV7-2 and TRBJ2-1, is GAGVSQSPSNKVTEKGKDVELRCDPISGHTALYWYRQSLGQGLEFLIYFQGNSAPDKSGLPSDRFSAERTGGSVSTLTIQRTQQEDSAVYLCASSWTGGSYNEQFFGPGTRLTVL.

This clone was recorded at least ten times. The read stops 3 residues short of the end of the CDR3; the missing end is completed from the germline J gene. The gene calls are TRBV7-9 and TRBJ2-1, with D possibly matching TRBD2 (5 bases). This CDR3 has 15 amino acids. The ends were cut back, 4 bases at V and 9 bases at J, with 19 bases in the middle. CDR1 SEHNR and CDR2 FQNEAQ come from the germline V gene (reference sequence). CDR3 DNA (partial): TGTGCCAGCAGCTCCATTGGAGCGGAGAACTTTGAG. Protein: CASSSIGAENFE. The CDR3 as a whole reads CASSSIGAENFEQFF.

At least ten counts were recorded for this clone. The missing CDR3 end, 3 residues past where the read stops, is filled in from the germline J gene. The rearrangement links TRBV5-4 to TRBJ1-6; TRBD1 matches at 10 bases. V was pared by 7 bases and J by 7 bases, with 2 bases of the junction left unmatched. Germline-derived CDR1 and CDR2 are SGHNT and YYREEE (reference sequence). CDR3 length: 13 amino acids. The CDR3 loop is CASGGQGNSPLHF. The CDR3 bases that were read are TGTGCCAGCGGGGGACAGGGGAATTCACCC.

In this sample, this clone turned up a few times. A far larger clone is one nucleotide away, so this likely arose from a read error. The read is 3 residues too short to cover the CDR3 end, so that end is filled in from the germline J gene. The V gene is TRBV18, the J gene TRBJ2-1; D possibly uses TRBD1 or TRBD2 (5 bases each). The CDR3 consists of 15 residues. Per the germline V gene, CDR1 is KGHSH and CDR2 is LQKENI. CDR3 loop: CVSSPEGLLYNEQFF. The covered CDR3 bases are TGTGTCAGCTCACCAGAGGGGTTATTGTACAATGAG.

This clone was found many times. The read ends 3 residues shy of where the CDR3 ends; the end is completed using the germline J gene. This chain connects TRBV28 to TRBJ2-3; maybe TRBD1 (5 bases). CDR3 length equals 13 residues. Per the germline V gene, CDR1 is MDHEN and CDR2 is SYDVKM. The V end was cut by 6 bases, the J end by 5 bases, with 12 bases between. CDR3 loop: CASRGQGGDTQYF. The DNA read from the CDR3 is TGTGCCAGCAGAGGCCAGGGTGGAGATACG. The variable domain in full, with the rest retrieved from reference TRBV28 and TRBJ2-3, is DVKVTQSSRYLVKRTGEKVFLECVQDMDHENMFWYRQDPGLGLRLIYFSYDVKMKEKGDIPEGYSVSREKKERFSLILESASTNQTSMYLCASRGQGGDTQYFGPGTRLTVL.

At least ten counts were recorded for this clone. Since a much larger clone is just one base distant, this may be a read error. From the germline J gene comes the end of the CDR3, since the read stops 3 residues before it. The chain is built from TRBV19 and TRBJ2-2, with 7 bases lining up with TRBD1. This CDR3 has 14 residues. Looked up from germline, CDR1 is LNHDA and CDR2 is SQIVND (reference sequence). CDR3 region: CASSSGQVREKLFF. The DNA read from the CDR3 is TGTGCCAGTAGTTCTGGACAGGTCCGTGAAAAG. Full variable domain (outside the CDR3, taken from reference TRBV19 and TRBJ2-2): DGGITQSPKYLFRKEGQNVTLSCEQNLNHDAMYWYRQDPGQGLRLIYYSQIVNDFQKGDIAEGYSVSREKKESFPLTVTSAQKNPTAFYLCASSSGQVREKLFFGEGSRLTVL.

This clone has a count of ten or more. The read terminates 3 residues ahead of where the CDR3 ends, so the germline J gene completes it. The chain couples TRBV20-1 to TRBJ2-4; 9 bases match TRBD1. The germline gives CDR1 DFQATT, CDR2 SNEGSKA (reference sequence). V lost 6 bases, J lost 7 bases, and 10 bases stayed unmatched. The CDR3 extends over 14 amino acids. The CDR3 region is CSARQGGVWNIQYF. Partial CDR3 DNA: TGCAGTGCAAGACAGGGGGGCGTATGGAACATT.

At least ten counts were recorded for this clone. Read sequence stops 3 residues before the CDR3 end, and the germline J gene provides the missing end. The chain links TRBV7-2 to TRBJ1-1; D may be TRBD1 (5 bases). V was shortened by 6 bases and J by 1 base, with 9 bases between the two germline ends. The CDR3 consists of 13 residues. Per the germline V gene, CDR1 is SGHTA and CDR2 is FQGNSA. CDR3 DNA, as far as it was read: TGTGCCAGCAGGCTAGACAGGAACACTGAA. As protein: CASRLDRNTE. The whole CDR3 region reads CASRLDRNTEAFF.

The sample holds many counts of this clone. Read data end 3 residues before the CDR3 end; the end is taken from the germline J gene. The V and J genes are TRBV7-9 and TRBJ2-2; no clear D. Germline CDR1 reads SEHNR; CDR2 reads FQNEAQ (reference sequence). The ends were cut back, 4 bases at V and 8 bases at J, with 17 bases in the middle. The CDR3 consists of 15 residues. The covered CDR3 bases are TGTGCCAGCAGCTCCCGGAGTAGCAGAGAGGGGGAG. It encodes CASSSRSSREGE. The entire CDR3 reads CASSSRSSREGELFF.

The table lists this clone with many counts. Sequencing ends 3 residues short of the CDR3 end; the germline J gene provides the rest. The genes are TRBV12-3 or TRBV12-4 and TRBJ2-1; D unresolved. CDR3 length: 13 amino acids. Trimming stripped 4 bases from V and 7 bases from J, with 11 bases between. Incomplete CDR3 DNA: TGTGCCAGCAGTTCCCCCCAAGGGAATGAG. Amino acids: CASSSPQGNE. The entire CDR3 protein reads CASSSPQGNEQFF.

A remark on this clone: The CDR3 end lies 3 residues beyond the end of the read and is filled in from the germline J gene. This sequence joins TRBV30 and TRBJ1-2; possibly TRBD1 for D (5 bases). This CDR3 is 15 amino acids long. Germline V lookup: CDR1 GTSNPN, CDR2 SVGIG (reference sequence). This chain's CDR3 is CAWSGSGTSSYDYTF. The CDR3 DNA, read in part, is TGTGCCTGGAGTGGTAGCGGGACGAGCTCCTACGAC.

In its sample, this clone was seen many times. The read ends 3 residues before the CDR3 terminus; that terminus is restored from the germline J gene. This sequence joins TRBV5-1 and TRBJ1-6; a weak D match, TRBD1 (5 bases). V lost 0 bases, J lost 6 bases, and 7 bases lay in between. CDR1 SGHRS and CDR2 YFSETQ come from the germline V gene. The CDR3 is 14 amino acids. The CDR3 here is CASSLGQPNSPLHF. The DNA read from the CDR3 is TGCGCCAGCAGCTTGGGACAGCCTAATTCACCC. Variable domain in full (rest from reference TRBV5-1 and TRBJ1-6): KAGVTQTPRYLIKTRGQQVTLSCSPISGHRSVSWYQQTPGQGLQFLFEYFSETQRNKGNFPGRFSGRQFSNSRSEMNVSTLELGDSALYLCASSLGQPNSPLHFGNGTRLTVT.

This clone has ten or more counts. The read finishes 3 residues shy of the CDR3 end, and the germline J gene is used to complete it. The genes are TRBV20-1 and TRBJ2-1; D remains ambiguous. Germline CDR1 is DFQATT and CDR2 is SNEGSKA (reference sequence). The CDR3 contains 15 residues. The V and J ends lost 3 bases and 4 bases respectively, with 16 bases between them. CDR3 sequence: CSARMVRRVYNEQFF. The sequenced part of the CDR3 DNA is TGCAGTGCTAGGATGGTAAGAAGGGTTTACAATGAG.

Comment on this clone: The sequence runs out 3 residues before the end of the CDR3; the remainder is reconstructed from the germline J gene. The rearrangement joins TRBV10-2 to TRBJ1-3; D gene uncertain. Trimming removed 8 bases at V and 3 bases at J, with 11 bases between. Germline loops: CDR1 WSHSY, CDR2 SAAADI. This CDR3 spans 13 amino acids. CDR3 bases read: TGCGCCAGCCGAAGTCCTAATGGAAACACC. As protein: CASRSPNGNT. The entire CDR3 reads CASRSPNGNTIYF.